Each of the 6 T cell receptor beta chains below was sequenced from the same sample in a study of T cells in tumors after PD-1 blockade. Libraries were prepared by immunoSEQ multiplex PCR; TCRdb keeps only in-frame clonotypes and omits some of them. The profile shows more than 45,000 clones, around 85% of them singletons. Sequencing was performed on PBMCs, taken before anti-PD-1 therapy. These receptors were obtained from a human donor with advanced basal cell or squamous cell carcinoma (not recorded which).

CDR3 DNA: TGCGCCAGCAGCTTGGTAGGGGAGCGGGGGGGCACAGATACGCAGTATTTT. It translates to CASSLVGERGGTDTQYF. This sequence joins TRBV5-1 and TRBJ2-3; 9 bases are a match to TRBD2. V gave up 0 bases and J gave up 1 base; unmatched junction bases: 6. CDR1 and CDR2 (germline): SGHRS, YFSETQ. The CDR3 runs to 17 residues.

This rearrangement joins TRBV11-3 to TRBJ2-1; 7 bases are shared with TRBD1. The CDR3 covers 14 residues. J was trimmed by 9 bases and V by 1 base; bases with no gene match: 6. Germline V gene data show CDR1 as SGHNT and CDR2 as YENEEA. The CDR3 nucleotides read TGTGCCAGCAGCTTAGCACAGGGGCCCGGTGAGCAGTTCTTC. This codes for CASSLAQGPGEQFF.

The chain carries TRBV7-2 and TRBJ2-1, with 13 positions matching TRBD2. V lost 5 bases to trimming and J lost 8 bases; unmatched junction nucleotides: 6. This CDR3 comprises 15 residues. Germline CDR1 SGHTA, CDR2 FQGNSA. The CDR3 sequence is CASSPGLAGVDEQFF. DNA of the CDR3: TGTGCCAGCAGCCCCGGACTAGCGGGAGTAGATGAGCAGTTCTTC.

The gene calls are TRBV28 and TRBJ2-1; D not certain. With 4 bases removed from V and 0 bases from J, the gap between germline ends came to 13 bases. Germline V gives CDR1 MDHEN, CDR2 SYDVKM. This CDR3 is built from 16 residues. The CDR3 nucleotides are TGTGCCAGCAGTTCTGGGGAAATTTACTCCTACAATGAGCAGTTCTTC. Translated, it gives CASSSGEIYSYNEQFF.

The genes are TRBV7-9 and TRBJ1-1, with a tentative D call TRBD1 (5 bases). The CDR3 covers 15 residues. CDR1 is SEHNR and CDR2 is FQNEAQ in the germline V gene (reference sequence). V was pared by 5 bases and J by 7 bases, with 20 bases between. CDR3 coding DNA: TGTGCCAGCAGCCCAGCTCAGGGCGGGCCGAGTGAAGCTTTCTTT. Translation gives CASSPAQGGPSEAFF.

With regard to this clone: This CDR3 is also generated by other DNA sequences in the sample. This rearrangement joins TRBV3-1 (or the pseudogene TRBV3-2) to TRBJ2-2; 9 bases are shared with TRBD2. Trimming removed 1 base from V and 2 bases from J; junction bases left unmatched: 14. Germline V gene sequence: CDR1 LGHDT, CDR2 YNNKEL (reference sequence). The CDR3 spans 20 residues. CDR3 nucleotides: TGTGCCAGCAGCCAAGTATTAGGCCTCGCGGGGGGGCGAAACACCGGGGAGCTGTTTTTT. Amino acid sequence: CASSQVLGLAGGRNTGELFF.